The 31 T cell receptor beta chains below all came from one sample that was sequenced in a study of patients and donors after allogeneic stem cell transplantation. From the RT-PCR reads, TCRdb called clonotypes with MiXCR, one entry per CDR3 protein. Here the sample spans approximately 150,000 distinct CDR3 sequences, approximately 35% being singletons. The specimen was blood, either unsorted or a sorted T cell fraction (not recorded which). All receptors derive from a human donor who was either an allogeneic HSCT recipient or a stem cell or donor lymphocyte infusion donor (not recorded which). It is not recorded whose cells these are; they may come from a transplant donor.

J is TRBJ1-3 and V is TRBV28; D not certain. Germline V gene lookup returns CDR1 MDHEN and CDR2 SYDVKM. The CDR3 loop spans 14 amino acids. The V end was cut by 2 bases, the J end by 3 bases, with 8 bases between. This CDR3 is CASSLKGYGNTIYF. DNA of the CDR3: TGTGCCAGCAGTTTAAAGGGTTATGGAAACACCATATATTTT.

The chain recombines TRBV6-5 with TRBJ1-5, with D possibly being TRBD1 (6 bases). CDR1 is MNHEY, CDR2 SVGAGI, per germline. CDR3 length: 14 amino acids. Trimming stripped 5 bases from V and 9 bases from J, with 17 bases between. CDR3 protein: CASSTLGAPGPQHF. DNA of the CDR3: TGTGCCAGCAGTACTCTGGGGGCCCCCGGGCCCCAGCATTTT.

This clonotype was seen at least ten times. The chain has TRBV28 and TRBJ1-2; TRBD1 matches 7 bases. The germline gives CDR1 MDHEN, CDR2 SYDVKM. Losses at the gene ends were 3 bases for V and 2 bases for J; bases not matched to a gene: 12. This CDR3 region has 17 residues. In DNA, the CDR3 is TGTGCCAGCAGTTTCTTTCTCACCGGACAGGCCAACTATGGCTACACCTTC. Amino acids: CASSFFLTGQANYGYTF.

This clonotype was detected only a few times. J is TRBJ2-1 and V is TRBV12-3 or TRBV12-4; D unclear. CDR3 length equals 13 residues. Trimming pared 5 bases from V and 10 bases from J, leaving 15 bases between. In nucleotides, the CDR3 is TGTGCCAGCAGTATGATTAGCCAGGTAGAGCAGTTCTTC. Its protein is CASSMISQVEQFF.

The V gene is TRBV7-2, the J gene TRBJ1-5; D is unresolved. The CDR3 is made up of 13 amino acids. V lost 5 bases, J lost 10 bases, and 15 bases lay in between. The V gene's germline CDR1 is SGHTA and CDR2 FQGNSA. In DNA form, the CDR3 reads TGTGCCAGCAGCCTCAGTTTTGGTGAACCCCAGCATTTT. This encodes CASSLSFGEPQHF.

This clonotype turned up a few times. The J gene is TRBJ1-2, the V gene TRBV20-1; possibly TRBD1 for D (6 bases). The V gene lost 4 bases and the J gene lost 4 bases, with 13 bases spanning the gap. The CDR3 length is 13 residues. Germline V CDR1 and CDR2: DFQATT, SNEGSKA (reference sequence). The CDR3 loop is CSATPRTAYGYTF. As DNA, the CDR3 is TGCAGTGCTACCCCCAGGACAGCCTATGGCTACACCTTC.

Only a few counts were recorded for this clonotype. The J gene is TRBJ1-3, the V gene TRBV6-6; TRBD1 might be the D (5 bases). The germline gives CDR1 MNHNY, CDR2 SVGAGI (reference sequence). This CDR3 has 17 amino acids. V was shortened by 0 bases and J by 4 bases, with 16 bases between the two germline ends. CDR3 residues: CASSYSLGSGHGNTIYF. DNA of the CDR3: TGTGCCAGCAGTTACTCGCTGGGTAGCGGACACGGAAACACCATATATTTT.

The CDR3 reads CATSPGRDFYNEQFF. CDR3 nucleotides: TGTGCCACCAGCCCTGGTCGGGATTTTTACAATGAGCAGTTCTTC. The chain joins TRBV12-3 or TRBV12-4 to TRBJ2-1; TRBD2 might be the D (5 bases). The CDR3 is 15 residues long. V lost 10 bases and J 4 bases, leaving 20 bases between the germline ends.

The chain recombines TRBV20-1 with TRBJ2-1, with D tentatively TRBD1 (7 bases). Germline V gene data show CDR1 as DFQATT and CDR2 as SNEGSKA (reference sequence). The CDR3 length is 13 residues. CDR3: CSYPGGWDFEQFF. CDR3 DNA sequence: TGCAGCTACCCAGGGGGGTGGGACTTTGAGCAGTTCTTC.

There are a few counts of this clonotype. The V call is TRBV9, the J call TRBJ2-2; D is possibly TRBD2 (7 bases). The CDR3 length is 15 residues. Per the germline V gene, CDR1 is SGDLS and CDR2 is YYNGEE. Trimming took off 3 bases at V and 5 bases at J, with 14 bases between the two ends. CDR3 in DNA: TGTGCCAGCAGCGGCGGGGGCTCGCGGACCGGGGAGCTGTTTTTT. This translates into CASSGGGSRTGELFF.

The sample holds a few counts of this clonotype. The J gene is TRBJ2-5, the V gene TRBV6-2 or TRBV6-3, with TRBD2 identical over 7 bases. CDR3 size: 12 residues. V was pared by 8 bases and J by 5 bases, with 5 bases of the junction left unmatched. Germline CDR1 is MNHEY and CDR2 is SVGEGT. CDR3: CASESGVETQYF. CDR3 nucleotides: TGTGCCAGCGAAAGCGGGGTTGAGACCCAGTACTTC.

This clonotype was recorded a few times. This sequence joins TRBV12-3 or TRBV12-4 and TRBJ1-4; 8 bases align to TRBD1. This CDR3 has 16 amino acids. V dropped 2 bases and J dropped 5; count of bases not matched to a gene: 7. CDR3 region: CASSLSKGQENEKLFF. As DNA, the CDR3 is TGTGCCAGCAGTTTATCCAAGGGACAGGAGAATGAAAAACTGTTTTTT.

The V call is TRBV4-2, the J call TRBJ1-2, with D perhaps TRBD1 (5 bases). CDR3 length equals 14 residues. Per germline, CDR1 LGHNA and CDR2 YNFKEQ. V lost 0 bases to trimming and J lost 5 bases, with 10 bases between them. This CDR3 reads CASSQDLTGYGYTF. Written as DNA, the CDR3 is TGTGCCAGCAGCCAAGATTTAACAGGTTATGGCTACACCTTC.

CDR3: CASSLASVAGYNEQFF. CDR3 nucleotides: TGTGCCAGCAGCTTAGCATCTGTAGCGGGGTACAATGAGCAGTTCTTC. The chain carries TRBV13 and TRBJ2-1; 8 nucleotides line up with TRBD2. From germline, CDR1 is PRHDT and CDR2 FYEKMQ (reference sequence). The CDR3 totals 16 residues. The V segment lost 1 base and the J segment 4 bases; nucleotides outside the gene matches: 6.

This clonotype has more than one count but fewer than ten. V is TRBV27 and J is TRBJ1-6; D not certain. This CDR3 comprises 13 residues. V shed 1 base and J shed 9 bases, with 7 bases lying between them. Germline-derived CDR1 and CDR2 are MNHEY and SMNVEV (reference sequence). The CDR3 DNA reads TGTGCCAGCAGTTTATTCGGTGGTTCACCCCTCCACTTT. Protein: CASSLFGGSPLHF.

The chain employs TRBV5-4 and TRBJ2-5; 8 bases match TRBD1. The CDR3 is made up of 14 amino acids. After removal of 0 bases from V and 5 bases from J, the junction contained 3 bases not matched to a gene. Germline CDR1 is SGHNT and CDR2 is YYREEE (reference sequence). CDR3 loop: CASSLDDRGETQYF. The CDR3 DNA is TGTGCCAGCAGCTTGGATGACAGGGGTGAGACCCAGTACTTC.

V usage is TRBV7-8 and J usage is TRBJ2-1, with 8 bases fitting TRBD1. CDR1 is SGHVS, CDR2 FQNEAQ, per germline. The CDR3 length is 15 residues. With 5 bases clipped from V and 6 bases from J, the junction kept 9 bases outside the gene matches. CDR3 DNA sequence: TGTGCCAGCAGCGCCGGGACAGGAATGGGCAATGAGCAGTTCTTC. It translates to CASSAGTGMGNEQFF.

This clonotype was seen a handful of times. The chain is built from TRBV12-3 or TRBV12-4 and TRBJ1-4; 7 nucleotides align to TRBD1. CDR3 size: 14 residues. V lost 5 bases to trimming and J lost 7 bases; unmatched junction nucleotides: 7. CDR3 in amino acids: CASSRRQGSEKLFF. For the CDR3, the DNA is TGTGCCAGCAGTCGAAGACAGGGTAGTGAAAAACTGTTTTTT.

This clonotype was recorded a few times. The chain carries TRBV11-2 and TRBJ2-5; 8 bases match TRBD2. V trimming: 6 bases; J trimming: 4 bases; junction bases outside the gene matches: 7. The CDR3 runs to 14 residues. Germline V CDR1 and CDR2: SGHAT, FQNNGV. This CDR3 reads CASRFGLARETQYF. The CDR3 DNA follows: TGTGCCAGCAGATTCGGACTAGCCCGAGAGACCCAGTACTTC.

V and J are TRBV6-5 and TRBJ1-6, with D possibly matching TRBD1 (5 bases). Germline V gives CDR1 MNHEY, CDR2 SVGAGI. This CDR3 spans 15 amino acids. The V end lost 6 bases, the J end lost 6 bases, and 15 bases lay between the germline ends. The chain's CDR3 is CASRRTGRPNSPLHF. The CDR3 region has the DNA TGTGCCAGCAGGCGAACGGGACGGCCTAATTCACCCCTCCACTTT.

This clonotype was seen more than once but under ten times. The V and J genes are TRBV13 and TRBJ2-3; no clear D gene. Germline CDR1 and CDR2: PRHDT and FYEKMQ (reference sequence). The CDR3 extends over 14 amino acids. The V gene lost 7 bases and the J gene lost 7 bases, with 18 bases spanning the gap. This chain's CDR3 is CASTRPSSVYTQYF. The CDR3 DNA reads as TGTGCCAGCACCAGACCCTCGTCCGTTTATACGCAGTATTTT.

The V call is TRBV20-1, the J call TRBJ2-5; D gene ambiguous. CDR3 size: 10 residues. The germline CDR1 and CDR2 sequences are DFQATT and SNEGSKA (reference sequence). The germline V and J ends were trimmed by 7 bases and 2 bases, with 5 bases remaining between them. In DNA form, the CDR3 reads TGCAGTGGGGTACAAGAGACCCAGTACTTC. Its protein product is CSGVQETQYF.

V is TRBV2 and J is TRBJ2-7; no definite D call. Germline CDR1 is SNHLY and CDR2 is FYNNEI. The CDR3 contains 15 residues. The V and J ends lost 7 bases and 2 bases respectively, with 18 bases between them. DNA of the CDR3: TGTGCCAGCACTATCATGGAGAGGAAGACCTACGAGCAGTACGTC. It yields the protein CASTIMERKTYEQYV.

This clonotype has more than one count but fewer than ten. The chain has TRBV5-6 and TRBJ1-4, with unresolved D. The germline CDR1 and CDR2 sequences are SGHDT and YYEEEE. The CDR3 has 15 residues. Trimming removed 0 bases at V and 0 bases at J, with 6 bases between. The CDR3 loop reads CASSLGPATNEKLFF. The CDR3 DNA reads TGTGCCAGCAGCTTGGGTCCTGCAACTAATGAAAAACTGTTTTTT.

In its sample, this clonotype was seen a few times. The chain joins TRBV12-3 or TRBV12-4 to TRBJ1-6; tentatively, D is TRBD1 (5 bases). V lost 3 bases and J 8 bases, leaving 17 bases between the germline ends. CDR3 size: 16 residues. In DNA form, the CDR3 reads TGTGCCAGCAGTTTTGGGGTGGGGCTGAATTATTCACCCCTCCACTTT. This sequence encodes CASSFGVGLNYSPLHF.

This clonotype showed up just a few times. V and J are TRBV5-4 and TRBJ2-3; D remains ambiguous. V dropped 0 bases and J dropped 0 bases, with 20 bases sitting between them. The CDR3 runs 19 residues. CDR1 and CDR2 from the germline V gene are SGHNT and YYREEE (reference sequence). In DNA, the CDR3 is TGTGCCAGCAGCTTGGGCTTACAGTATACAGCCTCTAGCACAGATACGCAGTATTTT. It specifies CASSLGLQYTASSTDTQYF.

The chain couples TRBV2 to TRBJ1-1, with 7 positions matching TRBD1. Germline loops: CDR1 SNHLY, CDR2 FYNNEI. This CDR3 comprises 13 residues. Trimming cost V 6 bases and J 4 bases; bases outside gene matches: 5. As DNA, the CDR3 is TGTGCCAGCAGGGCAGGGGGGCGCACTGAAGCTTTCTTT. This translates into CASRAGGRTEAFF.

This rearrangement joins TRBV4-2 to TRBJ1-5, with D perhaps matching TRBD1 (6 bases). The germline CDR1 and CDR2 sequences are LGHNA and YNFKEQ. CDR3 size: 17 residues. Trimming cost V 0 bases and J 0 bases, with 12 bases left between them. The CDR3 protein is CASSQEGGQFSNQPQHF. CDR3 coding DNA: TGTGCCAGCAGCCAAGAGGGCGGACAGTTTAGCAATCAGCCCCAGCATTTT.

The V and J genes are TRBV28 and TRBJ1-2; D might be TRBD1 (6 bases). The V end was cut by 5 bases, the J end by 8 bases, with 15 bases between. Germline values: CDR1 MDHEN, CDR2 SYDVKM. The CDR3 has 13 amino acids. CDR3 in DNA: TGTGCCAGCAGTCGTGGGGGGCTCGGCGGCTACACCTTC. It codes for CASSRGGLGGYTF.

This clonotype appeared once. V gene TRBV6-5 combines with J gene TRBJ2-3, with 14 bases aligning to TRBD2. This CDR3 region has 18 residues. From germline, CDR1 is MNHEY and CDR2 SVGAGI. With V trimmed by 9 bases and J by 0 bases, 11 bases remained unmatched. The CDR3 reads CASSPTSGGAASTDTQYF. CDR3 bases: TGTGCCAGTTCACCGACTAGCGGGGGGGCCGCAAGCACAGATACGCAGTATTTT.

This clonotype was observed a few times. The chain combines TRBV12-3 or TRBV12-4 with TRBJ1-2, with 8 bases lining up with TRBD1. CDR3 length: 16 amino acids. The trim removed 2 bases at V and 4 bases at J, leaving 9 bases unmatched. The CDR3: CASSLLGQGAFYGYTF. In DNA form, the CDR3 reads TGTGCCAGCAGTTTATTAGGGCAGGGGGCTTTCTATGGCTACACCTTC.